This T cell receptor (beta chain) was obtained from a study of OX40 agonist ivuxolimab in advanced cancers. In the study overall: The dose-escalation cohort was about 83% male, with a mean age of around 60 years, ranging roughly 23 to 79. Two patients with cutaneous melanoma and one with hepatocellular carcinoma, three in total, showed partial responses.

With regard to this clone: Its antigen is currently unknown.

Findings of the study overall: The study found that CD8+ T cells averaged more expanded clones than CD4+.

Sequencing was performed with immunoSEQ multiplex PCR; in TCRdb, only in-frame clones are kept and a portion is missing. In the table there are nearly 45,000 clones, 80% of which are singletons. Blood specimens came from baseline, cycle 4 day 1, and cycle 7 day 1. Germline-derived CDR1 and CDR2 are SGHNT and YYREEE (reference sequence). Trimming removed 5 bases from V and 0 bases from J, with 13 bases in between. The CDR3 loop spans 15 amino acids. This TCR came from an adult with an advanced solid tumor such as melanoma, head and neck, liver or kidney cancer. The gene calls are TRBV5-4 and TRBJ2-3; TRBD2 might be the D (6 bases). Specimen: CD4+ or CD8+ T cells sorted from blood, collected in a trial of the OX40 agonist ivuxolimab. Written as DNA, the CDR3 is TGTGCCAGCAGTCCCGGGACTCTCAGCACAGATACGCAGTATTTT. Translating it yields CASSPGTLSTDTQYF.